This record looks at one T cell receptor (beta chain) sequence and its context. What antigen it recognizes has not been identified. This may come from a read error, since a much larger clone is one base off. The data stem from a study of response to subunit inactivated influenza vaccine (dated by TCRdb to the late 2010s). General notes on the study: To follow how T cells responded to a trivalent subunit inactivated influenza vaccine, the researchers relied on deep quantitative profiling of the T cell receptor repertoire. Points the paper makes about the study in general: According to the authors, only a limited number of new T cells may be recruited by each seasonal influenza vaccination.

CDR1 MNHEY and CDR2 SVGAGI were looked up in the germline V gene. The CDR3 holds 15 amino acids from the cysteine to the phenylalanine. The only DNA kept is the CDR3, 45 bases in frame from the first base. Trimming removed 0 bases from V and 2 bases from J, leaving 5 bases between the germline ends. The receptor library was made with RT-PCR. Sequencer: Illumina HiSeq 2500. TCRdb redid the processing of the public reads, applying fastp at Q25 and MiXCR, and retained in-frame beta chains. CDR3 protein duplicates are merged, each entry listing the most common genes and DNA. This sample holds a few hundred thousand distinct CDR3 sequences; roughly 15% were observed only once. 11% of the sample lies in the top ten.

The V gene is TRBV6-5 and the J gene is TRBJ2-6; the D segment cannot be called with confidence. The source material was PBMCs from blood, sampled 11 to 12 days after vaccination. This TCR was recovered from a man between 50 and 59 years old who received an inactivated influenza vaccine. Donor details come from another sample of the same person, matched by shared clones. The sequence in DNA is TGTGCCAGCAGTTACTCCGGGCCTGGGGCCAACGTCCTGACTTTC. This gives the protein CASSYSGPGANVLTF.